This is a list of T cell receptor beta chains from one sample in a study of response to subunit inactivated influenza vaccine. TCRdb re-called the RT-PCR reads with MiXCR, one entry per CDR3 protein. The sample shows about 570,000 distinct CDR3 sequences, approximately 10% of them seen only once. The same data also went into a second study, on T cells expressing NK-cell markers.

Specimen: PBMCs from blood, collected on the day of vaccination. The receptors shown here come from a man over 45 who received an inactivated influenza vaccine. CDR3s include the opening cysteine and the closing phenylalanine or tryptophan. The D gene is left open where the match is weak. For some rows the clone size is stated as once, few or many, or as a class when expanded; others skip it.

D	J	V	size	CDR3	DNA
-	TRBJ1-2	TRBV9	few	CASSVDQRGGYTF	TGTGCCAGCAGCGTAGACCAAAGGGGTGGCTACACCTTC
-	TRBJ2-7	TRBV29-1	-	CSVELAPYEQYF	TGCAGCGTTGAACTGGCTCCCTACGAGCAGTACTTC
TRBD2	TRBJ2-4	TRBV4-1	-	CASTPGLAGDPALAKNIQYF	TGCGCCAGCACTCCGGGACTAGCGGGGGACCCCGCTCTAGCCAAAAACATTCAGTACTTC
-	TRBJ2-3	TRBV29-1	few	CSVGVGIHTDTQYF	TGCAGCGTTGGAGTAGGGATCCACACAGATACGCAGTATTTT
-	TRBJ2-1	TRBV20-1	few	CSAGASAIEQFF	TGCAGTGCTGGGGCGTCGGCTATTGAGCAGTTCTTC
TRBD2	TRBJ2-5	TRBV15	-	CATSRDVLAGLGETQYF	TGTGCCACCAGCAGAGACGTCCTAGCGGGGCTGGGGGAGACCCAGTACTTC
-	TRBJ2-5	TRBV5-6	many	CASSLAGVQETQYF	TGTGCCAGCAGCTTGGCAGGAGTTCAAGAGACCCAGTACTTC
TRBD2	TRBJ2-1	TRBV6-2/TRBV6-3	-	CASLNGRGGLHNEQFF	TGTGCCAGCCTAAACGGGCGGGGGGGCCTTCACAATGAGCAGTTCTTC
-	TRBJ1-2	TRBV5-1	-	CASSADSNLPYYGYTF	TGCGCCAGCAGCGCCGACAGTAACCTCCCTTACTATGGCTACACCTTC
TRBD1	TRBJ2-7	TRBV7-8	many	CASSSRTGSYEQYF	TGTGCCAGCAGCTCCAGGACAGGGTCCTACGAGCAGTACTTC
-	TRBJ2-2	TRBV5-1	many	CASSLESVTGELFF	TGCGCCAGCAGCTTGGAATCCGTCACCGGGGAGCTGTTTTTT
-	TRBJ2-1	TRBV5-1	few	CASSSLPADAYNEQFF	TGCGCCAGCAGCAGCCTGCCAGCGGACGCCTACAATGAGCAGTTCTTC
-	TRBJ2-7	TRBV28	-	CASRQVTGRTSSYEQYF	TGTGCCAGCAGACAGGTGACAGGGAGGACGAGCTCCTACGAGCAGTACTTC
-	TRBJ2-3	TRBV28	many	CASSPLRDTQYF	TGTGCCAGTAGTCCGCTCCGGGATACGCAGTATTTT
TRBD1	TRBJ2-7	TRBV7-2	-	CASSFGDRVNEQYF	TGTGCCAGCAGCTTCGGGGACAGGGTAAACGAGCAGTACTTC
-	TRBJ2-5	TRBV5-1	-	CASSYPNMGETQYF	TGCGCCAGCAGCTACCCTAACATGGGTGAGACCCAGTACTTC
-	TRBJ2-2	TRBV3-1	-	CASSQALGGHNTGELFF	TGTGCCAGCAGCCAAGCCCTGGGCGGACACAATACCGGGGAGCTGTTTTTT